Each of the 31 T cell receptor delta chains below was sequenced from the same sample in a study of gammadelta T cells in human blood. TCRdb used CATT to re-call clones from the RT-PCR reads. The sample contains about 1,400 delta-chain clones, 17% of which appear only once. Sequencing input: non-Vgamma9Vdelta2 gamma-delta T cells from infant blood. The receptors stem from a human donor.

With regard to this clone: This could be a read error, since a much larger clone is one nucleotide away. No J gene call was made, and the V gene is TRDV1; TRDD3, the table's D call, was not compared with the DNA. Germline CDR1 reads TSWWSYY; CDR2 reads QGS. The CDR3 totals 18 residues. CDR3 bases: TGTGCTCTTGGGGGTTCCTACTGGCATGGCCGGTACACCGATAAACTCATCTTC. Translated: CALGGSYWHGRYTDKLIF.

This clone has a handful of counts. This likely traces to a read error, being one base from a far larger clone. This sequence joins TRAV38-2/DV8 and TRDJ1; 7 bases map to TRDD3. Germline CDR1 reads TSESDYY; CDR2 reads QEAYKQQN. There are 16 residues in the CDR3. The V segment lost 4 bases and the J segment 8 bases; nucleotides outside the gene matches: 17. The CDR3 DNA sequence: TGTGCTTATAGGCCTCTGGGGGGGGATGCGCAGGGGAAACTCATCTTT. Translated: CAYRPLGGDAQGKLIF.

Within the sample, this clone is medium-sized. The V and J genes are TRDV1 and TRDJ1; 11 bases are a match to TRDD3. J lost 6 bases, V lost 4 bases, and 19 bases had no gene match. The CDR3 sequence is 19 residues long. Germline V lookup: CDR1 TSWWSYY, CDR2 QGS. CDR3 residues: CALGGYVGGGYGMSHKLIF. The DNA of the CDR3 is TGTGCTCTTGGGGGCTACGTAGGTGGGGGATACGGAATGTCCCATAAACTCATCTTT.

Within the sample, this clone is large. This rearrangement joins TRDV1 to TRDJ1; the D gene is possibly TRDD2 (6 bases). Trimming stripped 5 bases from V and 0 bases from J, with 34 bases between. The germline CDR1 and CDR2 sequences are TSWWSYY and QGS. The CDR3 consists of 22 residues. The CDR3 sequence is CALGTPSLMIPSNRSYTDKLIF. The CDR3, as DNA: TGTGCTCTTGGGACCCCTTCCCTCATGATACCCTCAAACCGTTCGTACACCGATAAACTCATCTTT.

This clone was detected a few times. One base separates it from a far larger clone, so it is likely a read error. The chain combines TRDV1 with TRDJ1; 10 bases line up with TRDD3. The CDR3 spans 21 residues. V was pared by 4 bases and J by 2 bases, with 22 bases of the junction left unmatched. Germline values: CDR1 TSWWSYY, CDR2 QGS. The DNA for the CDR3 is TGTGCTCTTGGGGTGCAGTCGCCTTCCCACCGGGCACTGGGGGATACCGATAAACTCATCTTT. This sequence encodes CALGVQSPSHRALGDTDKLIF.

This clone rates as large. At the DNA level, this CDR3 is encoded by other sequences in the same sample as well. The rearrangement links TRAV38-2/DV8 to TRDJ1; 9 bases align to TRDD2. CDR1 is TSESDYY, CDR2 QEAYKQQN, per germline. V shed 7 bases and J 0 bases; nucleotides not matched to a gene: 31. The CDR3 loop spans 23 amino acids. CDR3 DNA sequence: TGTGCTTATCCCCACTTCAGGCCTTCCTACTACACGAACTTGGTGGGGGACACCGATAAACTCATCTTT. It specifies CAYPHFRPSYYTNLVGDTDKLIF.

Comments on this clone: It differs at one base from a far larger clone, so likely a read error. The chain couples TRDV1 to TRDJ3, with 8 bases aligning to TRDD2. The J gene was missing in TCRdb and was found by matching the end of the DNA to germline. CDR3 length: 20 residues. In germline, CDR1 is TSWWSYY, CDR2 QGS. The CDR3 DNA reads as TGTGCTCCTGGGGAGATCTTCCTACGACACACATCCTGGGACACCCGACAGATGTTTTTC. Translation gives CAPGEIFLRHTSWDTRQMFF.

This clone has just a few counts. The chain uses TRDV1 and TRDJ1; 12 bases are shared with TRDD3. This CDR3 has 19 residues. The germline CDR1 and CDR2 sequences are TSWWSYY and QGS. The V gene end was trimmed by 8 bases and the J gene end by 0 bases; junction bases not matched to a gene: 16. The CDR3 loop is CALRGEGTGGYLNTDKLIF. The CDR3 DNA reads as TGTGCTCTTAGGGGAGAAGGTACTGGGGGATACCTCAACACCGATAAACTCATCTTT.

This clone came up a few times. A read error is likely here: a far larger clone is one base away. The rearrangement uses TRAV38-2/DV8 and TRDJ1; weak D call: TRDD3 (6 bases). V lost 2 bases, J lost 2 bases, and 31 bases lay in between. The CDR3 is made up of 21 amino acids. Germline V gives CDR1 TSESDYY, CDR2 QEAYKQQN. The CDR3 DNA reads TGTGCTTATAGGAGTGGCGCCCTCACCCCTCTCGATGGATACTCAACCGATAAACTCATCTTT. It is translated as CAYRSGALTPLDGYSTDKLIF.

By sample fraction, this clone is large. The chain has TRDV3 and TRDJ2; no reliable D call. Trimming removed 4 bases at V and 3 bases at J, with 27 bases between. The germline V gene encodes CDR1 TVYSNPD and CDR2 GDNSRS (reference sequence). The CDR3 runs 18 residues. CDR3 DNA: TGTGCCTCCCCAGAAGAGATGGTACTCTCGGATCTGACAGCACAACTCTTCTTT. Translation gives CASPEEMVLSDLTAQLFF.

Comment on this clone: Given a far larger clone just one base away, this is likely a sequencing read error. The chain combines TRDV1 with TRDJ1; 11 nucleotides align to TRDD3. The J gene, left out of TCRdb, was set here by checking the DNA against germline. V shed 4 bases, J shed 2 bases, and the junction held 21 bases outside the gene matches. The germline V gene has CDR1 TSWWSYY and CDR2 QGS. This CDR3 has 21 residues. The CDR3 is CALGGSSSLLGDMGDTDKLIF. The CDR3 nucleotides read TGTGCTCTTGGGGGTTCTTCCTCCTTACTGGGGGATATGGGGGATACCGATAAACTCATCTTT.

In regard to this clone: A far larger clone is only one base removed, so a read error is likely. This specimen includes other DNA sequences encoding the same CDR3. This chain links TRDV1 with TRDJ1, with D tentatively TRDD3 (6 bases). No J gene was available from TCRdb, and it was assigned here by a germline match of the DNA. The CDR3 sequence is 16 residues long. Germline CDR1 reads TSWWSYY; CDR2 reads QGS. V shed 3 bases and J shed 4 bases, with 18 bases lying between them. CDR3 DNA: TGTGCTCTTGGGGAGCTCCCCCCCTGGGGTTACGATAAACTCATCTTT. This sequence encodes CALGELPPWGYDKLIF.

This clone was seen more than once but under ten times. A far bigger clonotype differs at one base, so this is likely a read error. This chain joins TRDV1 and TRDJ1, with 8 bases identical to TRDD2. This CDR3 has 19 residues. Germline-derived CDR1 and CDR2 are TSWWSYY and QGS. The CDR3 is CARGEPFLSPSPYTDKLIF. The CDR3 DNA reads TGTGCTCGTGGGGAACCCTTCCTAAGCCCCTCGCCGTACACCGATAAACTCATCTTT.

About this clone: A far larger clone lies a single base away; this is likely a read error. The sample contains more than one DNA sequence encoding this CDR3. For the V gene the call is TRDV1; the J gene has no call; TRDD3 was called by the table and not checked on the DNA. Germline V lookup: CDR1 TSWWSYY, CDR2 QGS. The CDR3 is 21 residues long. Here the CDR3 DNA reads TGTGCTCTTGGGGTGACTTCCTTTCCCAACTGGGTCGGGCTTTACACCGATAAACTCATATTT. Protein sequence: CALGVTSFPNWVGLYTDKLIF.

The sample holds a few counts of this clone. A much larger clone sits a single nucleotide away, making a read error possible. This chain links TRDV3 with TRDJ3; D perhaps matches TRDD2 (5 bases). Here the J gene came from matching the DNA to germline, since TCRdb omits it. CDR3 size: 20 residues. Between the trimmed V and J ends, which lost 1 base and 4 bases, there was a span of 26 bases. CDR1 and CDR2 from the germline V gene are TVYSNPD and GDNSRS (reference sequence). For the CDR3, the DNA is TGTGCCTTTACCCTGACCTACACCCATACCCTGTCTTGGGACACCCGACAGATGTTTTTC. This sequence encodes CAFTLTYTHTLSWDTRQMFF.

This clone has more than one count but fewer than ten. A read error is the likely source, as a far larger clone sits one nucleotide away. The chain links TRDV1 to TRDJ1; 13 bases agree with TRDD3. Germline V lookup: CDR1 TSWWSYY, CDR2 QGS. This CDR3 has 21 residues. CDR3 sequence reads: CALGEILPTGGYATYTDKRIF. In DNA, the CDR3 is TGTGCTCTTGGGGAAATCCTTCCTACTGGGGGATACGCCACGTACACCGATAAACGCATCTTT.

In the case of this clone: It is likely a read error: a sequence one base away is far more abundant. The sample contains more than one DNA sequence encoding this CDR3. This chain links TRDV1 with TRDJ1; the D gene is possibly TRDD3 (5 bases). CDR3 length: 14 residues. Germline CDR1 reads TSWWSYY; CDR2 reads QGS. The chain's CDR3 is CALGDTSYTDKLIF. As DNA, the CDR3 is TGTGCACTTGGGGACACCTCTTACACCGATAAACTCATCTTT.

This clone has a handful of counts. V and J are TRDV1 and TRDJ1; D is ambiguous. Looked up from germline, CDR1 is TSWWSYY and CDR2 is QGS. This CDR3 has 17 residues. The V end was cut by 1 base, the J end by 0 bases, with 15 bases between. The chain's CDR3 is CALGERGNDRDTDKLIF. The CDR3 coding sequence is TGTGCTCTTGGGGAACGTGGTAATGACCGGGACACCGATAAACTCATCTTT.

About this clone itself: This DNA's translation differs at residue 18 from TCRdb's protein, which comes from a much larger clone; a read error is likely, and the protein shown is translated from the DNA. The V gene is given as TRDV1, and no J gene call is available; the DNA was not compared with TRDD3, the D call given in the table. CDR1 TSWWSYY and CDR2 QGS come from the germline V gene. This CDR3 has 19 residues. The CDR3 region is CALGDPPPNSLGLFGKLTF. The CDR3 DNA reads as TGTGCTCTTGGGGACCCTCCCCCAAATAGTTTGGGGCTCTTCGGTAAACTCACCTTT.

This clone was seen more than once but under ten times. It is likely a read error: a sequence one base away is far more abundant. V and J are TRDV1 and TRDJ1, with 10 bases lining up with TRDD3. Germline loops: CDR1 TSWWSYY, CDR2 QGS. Trimming took 4 bases from V and 6 from J; bases not matched to a gene: 29. The CDR3 consists of 22 residues. The CDR3 here is CALGASICSFTTGGSLYYKLIF. The CDR3 DNA reads TGTGCTCTTGGGGCCTCAATTTGTTCCTTTACCACTGGGGGATCCCTTTACTATAAACTCATCTTT.

This clone counts as medium-sized. A much larger clone is a single base away; this may be a read error. V gene TRAV29/DV5 combines with J gene TRDJ1; 7 positions agree with TRDD3. The CDR3 consists of 21 residues. The V segment lost 0 bases and the J segment 0 bases; nucleotides outside the gene matches: 23. Germline lookup yields CDR1 NSMFDY and CDR2 ISSIKDK. As DNA, the CDR3 is TGTGCAGCAAGCGAAACCCCTACGAGTACTGGGGATCGAAAGTACACCGATAAACTCATCTTT. It codes for CAASETPTSTGDRKYTDKLIF.

For this clone: A read error is the likely source, as a far larger clone sits one nucleotide away. The V and J genes are TRDV3 and TRDJ2, with 8 bases that match TRDD2. The J gene was not available in TCRdb and was assigned here by matching the DNA to germline segments. The germline V gene encodes CDR1 TVYSNPD and CDR2 GDNSRS (reference sequence). V shed 4 bases, J shed 0 bases, and the junction held 28 bases outside the gene matches. This CDR3 is 22 amino acids long. The CDR3, as DNA: TGTGCCTCCTCACGGGCTCTTCCTACGCCCCTGGTGGGTACTCCTTTGACAGCACAACTCTTCTTT. Protein: CASSRALPTPLVGTPLTAQLFF.

To note about this clone: A clone one base away is much larger, so this may be a read error. This sample also contains other DNA sequences that code for the same CDR3. The chain is built from TRDV1 and TRDJ1; 9 nucleotides line up with TRDD3. This CDR3 is built from 21 residues. V lost 6 bases, J lost 3 bases, and 26 bases stayed unmatched. Germline V gene sequence: CDR1 TSWWSYY, CDR2 QGS. CDR3 loop: CALGDALFPLLGDFGPDKLIF. CDR3 nucleotide sequence: TGTGCTCTTGGAGACGCTCTCTTCCCTTTACTGGGGGACTTCGGTCCCGATAAACTCATCTTT.

Regarding this clone: The TCRdb protein, from a much larger clone, departs from this DNA's translation at residue 17, likely by read error; the protein shown derives from the DNA. The V gene call reads TRDV1; no J gene was called; no DNA check was done on the table's D call, TRDD3. There are 19 residues in the CDR3. The germline V gene encodes CDR1 TSWWSYY and CDR2 QGS. The CDR3 spells CALGDPPPNSLGLFGKPIF. CDR3 DNA sequence: TGTGCTCTTGGGGACCCTCCCCCAAATAGTTTGGGGCTCTTCGGTAAACCCATCTTT.

This clone was picked up a small number of times. A far larger clone is one base from this, pointing to a likely read error. Other DNA sequences from this sample encode an identical CDR3 as well. The gene calls are TRDV3 and TRDJ1; TRDD3 matches 8 bases. The CDR3 covers 15 residues. The trim removed 4 bases at V and 3 bases at J, leaving 13 bases unmatched. CDR1 and CDR2 (germline): TVYSNPD, GDNSRS (reference sequence). The CDR3 bases are TGTGCCTGCCTCCCCGGGGATACCGCGGCCGATAAACTCATCTTT. Its translation is CACLPGDTAADKLIF.

This clone was recorded a few times. It may be a read error: a sequence one base away is much more abundant. The chain employs TRDV1 and TRDJ1; a weak D match, TRDD2 (6 bases). Trimming left V 2 bases short and J 0 bases short, with 34 bases between. Per the germline V gene, CDR1 is TSWWSYY and CDR2 is QGS. This CDR3 contains 23 residues. The CDR3 protein is CALGERSWRLADPSTPYTDKLIF. CDR3 coding DNA: TGTGCTCTTGGGGAAAGGTCATGGCGCCTTGCGGACCCTTCCACGCCCTACACCGATAAACTCATCTTT.

This clone is classed as medium-sized (0.01 to 0.1%). The chain recombines TRDV1 with TRDJ1, with D perhaps matching TRDD3 (6 bases). From germline, CDR1 is TSWWSYY and CDR2 QGS. This CDR3 is 18 amino acids long. Trimming removed 2 bases at V and 3 bases at J, with 22 bases between. CDR3 coding DNA: TGTGCTCTTGGGGAAATCCCCTTTCGTTGGGATAACGCCGATAAACTCATCTTT. This gives the protein CALGEIPFRWDNADKLIF.

Details on this clone: The likely explanation is a read error, given a far larger clone one base away. This chain uses TRDV1 with TRDJ3, with TRDD2 identical over 7 bases. Germline matching of the DNA provided the J gene here, since TCRdb leaves it blank. Germline CDR1 reads TSWWSYY; CDR2 reads QGS. With 3 bases clipped from V and 1 base from J, the junction kept 12 bases outside the gene matches. CDR3 size: 20 residues. The CDR3 protein is CALGEMFLRHTSWDTRQMFF. The DNA of the CDR3 is TGTGCTCTTGGGGAGATGTTCCTACGACACACATCCTGGGACACCCGACAGATGTTTTTC.

Of note for this clone: A far larger clone is one base from this, pointing to a likely read error. The sample contains more than one DNA sequence encoding this CDR3. J is TRDJ2 and V is TRDV1; the D gene could be TRDD2 or TRDD3 (9 bases each). The length of the CDR3 is 18 residues. Trimming stripped 6 bases from V and 5 bases from J, with 25 bases between. Germline V gene sequence: CDR1 TSWWSYY, CDR2 QGS. The CDR3 DNA is TGTGCTCTTGGTGAAACCTTCCTACTGGGGGAAACCACAGCACAACTCTTCTTT. Protein: CALGETFLLGETTAQLFF.

Judged by abundance, this clone is medium-sized. This sequence may be a read error, since a much larger clone differs from it by one base. The genes are TRDV1 and TRDJ1, with unresolved D. The CDR3 is 20 residues long. The ends were cut back, 5 bases at V and 0 bases at J, with 28 bases in the middle. Germline V lookup: CDR1 TSWWSYY, CDR2 QGS. The CDR3 DNA reads as TGTGCTCTTGGGAAAGCTGCGGCTCGCCAGTCCGATTTGTACACCGATAAACTCATCTTT. This sequence encodes CALGKAAARQSDLYTDKLIF.

With respect to this clone: It is likely a read error: a sequence one base away is far more abundant. V usage is TRDV1 and J usage is TRDJ1; 8 nucleotides align to TRDD3. CDR1 TSWWSYY and CDR2 QGS come from the germline V gene. The CDR3 has 20 amino acids. The CDR3 here is CALGKLRSDGGSVSTDKLIF. In nucleotides, the CDR3 is TGTGCTCTTGGGAAACTTCGCTCCGATGGGGGATCCGTAAGCACCGATAAACTCATCTTT.